The 10 T cell receptor beta chains below all came from one sample that was sequenced in a study of graft-versus-host responses after intestinal transplantation. Repertoires were generated with immunoSEQ multiplex PCR, while TCRdb's copy carries only in-frame clones and drops some. The sample lists over 85,000 clones; roughly 91% were seen once. These TCRs' antigens remain unknown. The starting material was unstimulated CD4+ T cells sorted from spleen or lymph node cells, obtained before transplant. The receptors shown here come from a human donor who was the organ donor for an intestinal transplant.

The chain employs TRBV19 and TRBJ2-2; D is perhaps TRBD1 (7 bases). The CDR3 covers 15 residues. Trimming removed 4 bases at V and 3 bases at J, with 12 bases between. In germline, CDR1 is LNHDA, CDR2 SQIVND (reference sequence). The CDR3 coding sequence is TGTGCCAGTAGTAGTCAGGGGGGTTACACCGGGGAGCTGTTTTTT. As protein: CASSSQGGYTGELFF.

The chain has TRBV4-3 and TRBJ1-3, with D maybe TRBD2 (6 bases). The J call may be incorrect, as the DNA end agrees better with TRBJ2-2. Germline loops: CDR1 LGHNA, CDR2 YSLEER. The CDR3 contains 17 residues. The chain's CDR3 is CASSQDWGEYRTGELFF. CDR3 coding DNA: TGCGCCAGCAGCCAAGATTGGGGGGAATATCGGACCGGGGAGCTGTTTTTT.

The gene calls are TRBV7-6 and TRBJ2-6; weak D call: TRBD2 (6 bases). V lost 5 bases and J 2 bases, leaving 22 bases between the germline ends. Germline CDR1 and CDR2: SGHVS and FNYEAQ. The CDR3 spans 19 residues. CDR3 region: CASSPDLGGASPGANVLTF. The CDR3 DNA is TGTGCCAGCAGCCCCGATCTAGGAGGGGCTAGCCCTGGGGCCAACGTCCTGACTTTC.

This clone was recorded only once. The J gene is TRBJ2-5, the V gene TRBV19, with TRBD2 matching 13 bases. The V and J ends lost 3 bases and 5 bases, in that order; junction bases with no gene match: 3. Germline-derived CDR1 and CDR2 are LNHDA and SQIVND (reference sequence). The CDR3 totals 15 residues. CDR3 nucleotide sequence: TGTGCCAGTAGTATGGCGGGACTAGCGGGGGAGACCCAGTACTTC. Translation gives CASSMAGLAGETQYF.

The chain joins TRBV28 to TRBJ1-5; 9 bases agree with TRBD1. This CDR3 comprises 17 residues. Germline loops: CDR1 MDHEN, CDR2 SYDVKM. V lost 5 bases and J lost 4; bases outside the gene matches: 12. Here the CDR3 reads CASSDRGNQFGNQPQHF. DNA of the CDR3: TGTGCCAGCAGTGACAGGGGGAATCAGTTCGGAAATCAGCCCCAGCATTTT.

V usage is TRBV28 and J usage is TRBJ2-1, with 8 bases fitting TRBD2. The germline V gene has CDR1 MDHEN and CDR2 SYDVKM. This CDR3 is 17 amino acids long. Trimming removed 3 bases from V and 5 bases from J; junction bases left unmatched: 12. The CDR3 is CASSFRLGSGENNEQFF. CDR3 bases: TGTGCCAGCAGTTTCAGGTTAGGTAGCGGGGAGAACAATGAGCAGTTCTTC. The full variable domain, completed using reference TRBV28 and TRBJ2-1, is DVKVTQSSRYLVKRTGEKVFLECVQDMDHENMFWYRQDPGLGLRLIYFSYDVKMKEKGDIPEGYSVSREKKERFSLILESASTNQTSMYLCASSFRLGSGENNEQFFGPGTRLTVL.

The chain recombines TRBV7-9 with TRBJ1-2; 7 bases are a match to TRBD1. J lost 5 bases, V lost 5 bases, and 5 bases had no gene match. The CDR3 runs 13 residues. Germline V gene sequence: CDR1 SEHNR, CDR2 FQNEAQ (reference sequence). CDR3 sequence: CASSGGTVYGYTF. The CDR3 coding sequence is TGTGCCAGCAGCGGGGGGACAGTGTATGGCTACACCTTC.

CDR3 residues: CASSRDNKETQYF. CDR3 nucleotides: TGTGCCAGCAGTCGAGACAATAAAGAGACCCAGTACTTC. The V gene is TRBV2, the J gene TRBJ2-5; D remains ambiguous. The CDR3 runs to 13 residues. CDR1 SNHLY and CDR2 FYNNEI come from the germline V gene. V was shortened by 5 bases and J by 3 bases, with 10 bases between the two germline ends.

V and J are TRBV11-3 and TRBJ2-1; 8 bases match TRBD1. The ends lost 4 bases at V and 3 bases at J; junction bases unmatched: 5. The CDR3 has 15 amino acids. From germline, CDR1 is SGHNT and CDR2 YENEEA. The CDR3 nucleotides read TGTGCCAGCAGCTCAGACGGACAGGGCTACAATGAGCAGTTCTTC. As protein: CASSSDGQGYNEQFF.

This chain uses TRBV19 with TRBJ1-1; 10 bases align to TRBD1. Germline CDR1 LNHDA, CDR2 SQIVND (reference sequence). The CDR3 is 14 residues long. V was pared by 5 bases and J by 4 bases, with 4 bases of the junction left unmatched. The CDR3 bases are TGTGCCAGTAGTGAAGGGACAGGGGTCACTGAAGCTTTCTTT. Residues: CASSEGTGVTEAFF.